This TCR beta chain was recorded in a study of beta chain features in type 1 diabetes. Since all of the isolated RNA was reverse transcribed, expressed TCRB transcripts were what got sequenced. Profiled with immunoSEQ multiplex PCR; TCRdb holds only in-frame clones, not every one. The sample has about 360,000 clones, around 12% seen once. Germline CDR1 and CDR2: SQVTM and ANQGSEA. The CDR3 sequence is 15 residues long. The germline V and J ends were trimmed by 5 bases and 1 base, with 15 bases remaining between them. The sequencing input was naive CD4+ T cells from blood. The gene calls are TRBV29-1 and TRBJ1-5, with D hard to call. This clonotype originated in a man younger than 35 in good health. CDR3 loop: CSVSNSGMSNQPQHF. DNA for the CDR3: TGCAGCGTTTCTAACTCGGGGATGAGCAATCAGCCCCAGCATTTT.